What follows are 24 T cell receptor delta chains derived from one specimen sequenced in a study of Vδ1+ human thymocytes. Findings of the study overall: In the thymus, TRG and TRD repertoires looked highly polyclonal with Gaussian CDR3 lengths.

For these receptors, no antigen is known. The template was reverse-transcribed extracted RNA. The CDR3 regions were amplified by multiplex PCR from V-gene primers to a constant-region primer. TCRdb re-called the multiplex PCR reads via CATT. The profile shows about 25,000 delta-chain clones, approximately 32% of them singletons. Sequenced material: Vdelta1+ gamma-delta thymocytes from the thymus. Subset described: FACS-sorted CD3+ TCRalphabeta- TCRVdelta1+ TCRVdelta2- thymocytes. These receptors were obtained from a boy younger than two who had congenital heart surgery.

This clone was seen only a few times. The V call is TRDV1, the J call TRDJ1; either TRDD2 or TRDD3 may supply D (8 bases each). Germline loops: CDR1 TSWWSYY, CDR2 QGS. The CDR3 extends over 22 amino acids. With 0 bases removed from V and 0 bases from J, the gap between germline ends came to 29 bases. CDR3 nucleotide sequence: TGTGCTCTTGGGGAACTCCTTCCTATCCACTGGGGGCCCGCCGCGTACACCGATAAACTCATCTTT. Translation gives CALGELLPIHWGPAAYTDKLIF.

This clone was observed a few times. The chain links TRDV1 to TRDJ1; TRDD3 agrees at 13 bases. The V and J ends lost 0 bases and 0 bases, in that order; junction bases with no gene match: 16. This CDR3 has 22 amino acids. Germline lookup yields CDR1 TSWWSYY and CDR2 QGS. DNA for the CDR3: TGTGCTCTTGGGGAACTACCCTCAAGGGGTACTGGGGGATACGGTTACACCGATAAACTCATCTTT. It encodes CALGELPSRGTGGYGYTDKLIF.

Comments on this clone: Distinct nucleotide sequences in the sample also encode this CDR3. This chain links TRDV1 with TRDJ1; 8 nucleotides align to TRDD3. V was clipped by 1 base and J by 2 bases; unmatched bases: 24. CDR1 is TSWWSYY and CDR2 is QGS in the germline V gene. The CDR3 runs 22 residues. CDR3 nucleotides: TGTGCTCTTGGGGAACCTGCCTTCCCTTACCTTGGGGGATTTAGGGGTACCGATAAACTCATCTTT. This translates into CALGEPAFPYLGGFRGTDKLIF.

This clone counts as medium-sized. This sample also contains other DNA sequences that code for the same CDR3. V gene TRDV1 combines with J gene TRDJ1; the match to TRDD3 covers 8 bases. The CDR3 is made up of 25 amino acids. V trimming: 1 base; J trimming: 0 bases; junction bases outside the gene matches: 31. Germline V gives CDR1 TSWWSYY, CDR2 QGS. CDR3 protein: CALGEPGPSQTYWGPLTGYTDKLIF. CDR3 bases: TGTGCTCTTGGGGAACCAGGGCCTTCCCAGACATACTGGGGGCCTCTCACTGGGTACACCGATAAACTCATCTTT.

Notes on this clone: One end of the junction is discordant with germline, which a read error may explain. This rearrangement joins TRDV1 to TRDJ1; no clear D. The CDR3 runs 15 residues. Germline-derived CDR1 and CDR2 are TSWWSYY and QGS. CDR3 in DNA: TGTGCTCTTGGGGACCCGGAGGCCCTCACCGATAAACCCATCTTT. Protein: CALGDPEALTDKPIF.

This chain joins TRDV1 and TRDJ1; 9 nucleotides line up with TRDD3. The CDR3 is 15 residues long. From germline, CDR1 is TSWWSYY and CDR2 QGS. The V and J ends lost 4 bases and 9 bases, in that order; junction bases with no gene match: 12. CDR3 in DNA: TGTGCTCTTGGGGCCTGGGGTACTGGGGATACGGAACTCATCTTT. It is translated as CALGAWGTGDTELIF.

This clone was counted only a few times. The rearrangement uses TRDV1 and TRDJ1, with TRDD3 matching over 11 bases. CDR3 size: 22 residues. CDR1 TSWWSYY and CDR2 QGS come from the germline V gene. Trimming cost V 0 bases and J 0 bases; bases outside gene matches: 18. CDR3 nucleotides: TGTGCTCTTGGGGAACTAGTCCCCACTTTCCTACTGGGGGATAAGTACACCGATAAACTCATCTTT. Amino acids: CALGELVPTFLLGDKYTDKLIF.

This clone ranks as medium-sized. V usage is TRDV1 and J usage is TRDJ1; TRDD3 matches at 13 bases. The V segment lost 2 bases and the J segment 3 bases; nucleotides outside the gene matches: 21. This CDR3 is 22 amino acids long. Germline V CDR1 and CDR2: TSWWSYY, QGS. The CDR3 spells CALGEYSYFLLGDTRIADKLIF. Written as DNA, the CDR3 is TGTGCTCTTGGGGAATACTCATACTTCCTACTGGGGGATACGCGTATAGCCGATAAACTCATCTTT.

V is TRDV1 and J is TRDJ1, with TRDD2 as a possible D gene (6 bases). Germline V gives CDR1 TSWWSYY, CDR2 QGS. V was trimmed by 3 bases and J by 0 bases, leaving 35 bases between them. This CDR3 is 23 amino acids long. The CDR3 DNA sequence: TGTGCTCTTGGGGAGCCCCCTCCTTCCCAGTTTGAGCTACCCTTCTCGTACACCGATAAACTCATCTTT. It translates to CALGEPPPSQFELPFSYTDKLIF.

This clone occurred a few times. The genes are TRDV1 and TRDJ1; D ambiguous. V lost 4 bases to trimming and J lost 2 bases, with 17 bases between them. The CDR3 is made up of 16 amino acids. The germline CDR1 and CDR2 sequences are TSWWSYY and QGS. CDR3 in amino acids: CALGGRIWERTDKLIF. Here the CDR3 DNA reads TGTGCTCTTGGGGGAAGGATTTGGGAGAGAACCGATAAACTCATCTTT.

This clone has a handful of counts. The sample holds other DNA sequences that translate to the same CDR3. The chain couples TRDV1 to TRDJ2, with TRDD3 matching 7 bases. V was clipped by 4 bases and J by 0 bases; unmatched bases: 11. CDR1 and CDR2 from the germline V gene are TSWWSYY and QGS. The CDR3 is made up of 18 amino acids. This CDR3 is CALGGWPLGVSLTAQLFF. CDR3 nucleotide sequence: TGTGCTCTTGGGGGTTGGCCCCTGGGGGTTTCTTTGACAGCACAACTCTTCTTT.

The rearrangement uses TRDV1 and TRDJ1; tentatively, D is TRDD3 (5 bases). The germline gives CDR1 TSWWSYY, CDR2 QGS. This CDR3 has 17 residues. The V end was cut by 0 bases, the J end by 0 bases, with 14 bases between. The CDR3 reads CALGELGLGWYTDKLIF. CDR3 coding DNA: TGTGCTCTTGGGGAACTTGGGCTGGGATGGTACACCGATAAACTCATCTTT.

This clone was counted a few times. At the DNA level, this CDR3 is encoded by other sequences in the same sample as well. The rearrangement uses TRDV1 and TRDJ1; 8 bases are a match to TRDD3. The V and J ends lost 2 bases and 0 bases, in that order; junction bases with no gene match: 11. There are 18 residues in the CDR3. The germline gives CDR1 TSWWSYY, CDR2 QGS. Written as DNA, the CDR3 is TGTGCTCTTGGGGAAGGCATGGGGATACATCGATACACCGATAAACTCATCTTT. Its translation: CALGEGMGIHRYTDKLIF.

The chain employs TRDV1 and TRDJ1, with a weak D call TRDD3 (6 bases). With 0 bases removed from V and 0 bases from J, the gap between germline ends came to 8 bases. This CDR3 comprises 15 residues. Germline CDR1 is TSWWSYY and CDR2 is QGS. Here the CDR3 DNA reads TGTGCTCTTGGGGAACTGGGGGACTACACCGATAAACTCATCTTT. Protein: CALGELGDYTDKLIF.

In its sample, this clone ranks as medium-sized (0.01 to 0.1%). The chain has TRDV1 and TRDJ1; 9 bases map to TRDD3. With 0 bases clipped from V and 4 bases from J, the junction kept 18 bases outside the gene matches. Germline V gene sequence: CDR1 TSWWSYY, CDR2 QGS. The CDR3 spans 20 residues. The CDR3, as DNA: TGTGCTCTTGGGGAACTACACCTTCCTCAAATACTGGGGGAAATCGATAAACTCATCTTT. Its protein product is CALGELHLPQILGEIDKLIF.

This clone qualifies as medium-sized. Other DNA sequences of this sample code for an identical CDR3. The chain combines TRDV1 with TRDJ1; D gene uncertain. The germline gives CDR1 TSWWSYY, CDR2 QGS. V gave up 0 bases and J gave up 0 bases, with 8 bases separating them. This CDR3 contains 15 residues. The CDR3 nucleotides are TGTGCTCTTGGGGAACTCGCGCCGTACACCGATAAACTCATCTTT. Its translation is CALGELAPYTDKLIF.

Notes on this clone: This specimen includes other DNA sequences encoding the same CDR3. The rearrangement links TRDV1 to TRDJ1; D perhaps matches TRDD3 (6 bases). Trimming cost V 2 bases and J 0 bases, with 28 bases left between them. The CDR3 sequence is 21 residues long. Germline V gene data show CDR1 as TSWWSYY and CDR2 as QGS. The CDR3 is CALGEGRGRSPGGRYTDKLIF. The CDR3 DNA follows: TGTGCTCTTGGGGAAGGCAGGGGTCGATCTCCGGGGGGACGGTACACCGATAAACTCATCTTT.

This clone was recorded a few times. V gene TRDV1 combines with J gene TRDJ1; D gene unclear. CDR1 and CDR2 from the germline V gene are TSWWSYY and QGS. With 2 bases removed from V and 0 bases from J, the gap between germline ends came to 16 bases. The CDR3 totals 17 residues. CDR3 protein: CALGEGRVNYDTDKLIF. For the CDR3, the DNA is TGTGCTCTTGGGGAAGGGAGGGTAAACTATGACACCGATAAACTCATCTTT.

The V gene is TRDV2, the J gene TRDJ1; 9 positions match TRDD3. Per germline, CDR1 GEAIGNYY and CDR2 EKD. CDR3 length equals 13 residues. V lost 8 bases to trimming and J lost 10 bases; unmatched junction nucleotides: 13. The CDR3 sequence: CASSWWGIVLLIF. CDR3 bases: TGTGCCTCTTCCTGGTGGGGGATAGTACTACTCATCTTT.

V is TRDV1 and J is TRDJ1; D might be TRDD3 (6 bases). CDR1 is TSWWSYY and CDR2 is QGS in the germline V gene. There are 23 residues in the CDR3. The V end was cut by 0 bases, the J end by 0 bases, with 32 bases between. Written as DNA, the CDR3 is TGTGCTCTTGGGGAACTGACTGACGGGGTGTGGTTCCAGGATACAACACACACCGATAAACTCATCTTT. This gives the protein CALGELTDGVWFQDTTHTDKLIF.

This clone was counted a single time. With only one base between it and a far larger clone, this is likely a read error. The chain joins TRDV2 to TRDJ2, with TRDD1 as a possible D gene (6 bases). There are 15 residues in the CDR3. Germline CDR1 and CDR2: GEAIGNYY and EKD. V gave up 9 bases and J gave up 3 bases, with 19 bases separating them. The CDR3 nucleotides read TGTGCCCGCCCTGGTGGGGAAATACTGACAGCACAACTCTTCTTT. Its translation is CARPGGEILTAQLFF.

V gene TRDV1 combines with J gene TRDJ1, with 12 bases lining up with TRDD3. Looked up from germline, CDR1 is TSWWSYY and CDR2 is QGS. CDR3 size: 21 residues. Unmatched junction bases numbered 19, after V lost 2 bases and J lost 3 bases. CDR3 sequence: CALGEDVPIFPGGYASDKLIF. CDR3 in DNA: TGTGCTCTTGGGGAAGATGTTCCTATATTCCCTGGGGGATACGCGTCCGATAAACTCATCTTT.

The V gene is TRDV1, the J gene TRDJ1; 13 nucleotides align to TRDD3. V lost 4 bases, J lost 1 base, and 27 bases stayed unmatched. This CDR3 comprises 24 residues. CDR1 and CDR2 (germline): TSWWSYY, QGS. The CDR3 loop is CALGGFGLFTSYDWGIRTTDKLIF. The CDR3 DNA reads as TGTGCTCTTGGGGGGTTCGGGCTCTTCACTTCCTACGACTGGGGGATACGGACCACCGATAAACTCATCTTT.

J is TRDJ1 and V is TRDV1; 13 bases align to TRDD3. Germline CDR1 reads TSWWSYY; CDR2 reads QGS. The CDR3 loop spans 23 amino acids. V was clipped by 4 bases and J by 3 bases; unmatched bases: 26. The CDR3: CALGVPVYWGIRVSQRASDKLIF. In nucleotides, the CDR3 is TGTGCTCTTGGGGTACCGGTGTACTGGGGGATACGCGTATCCCAGCGGGCGTCCGATAAACTCATCTTT.